The clone carrying this T cell receptor beta chain has only one observation. The data belong to a study of control samples from healthy donors and cancer patients. Per germline, CDR1 WSHSY and CDR2 SAAADI. V gave up 3 bases and J gave up 6 bases; unmatched junction bases: 11. The CDR3 covers 16 residues. The protocol was immunoSEQ multiplex PCR, while the TCRdb copy is restricted to in-frame clones and leaves out a portion. The table has around 97,000 clones, around 89% seen once. The source material was PBMCs. V is TRBV10-2 and J is TRBJ2-7; 10 bases line up with TRBD2. The TCR sequence derives from a man in his sixties with lung cancer. CDR3 loop: CASSEQLLSGGGEQYV. The DNA for the CDR3 is TGCGCCAGCAGTGAACAACTTCTAAGCGGGGGGGGCGAGCAGTACGTC.